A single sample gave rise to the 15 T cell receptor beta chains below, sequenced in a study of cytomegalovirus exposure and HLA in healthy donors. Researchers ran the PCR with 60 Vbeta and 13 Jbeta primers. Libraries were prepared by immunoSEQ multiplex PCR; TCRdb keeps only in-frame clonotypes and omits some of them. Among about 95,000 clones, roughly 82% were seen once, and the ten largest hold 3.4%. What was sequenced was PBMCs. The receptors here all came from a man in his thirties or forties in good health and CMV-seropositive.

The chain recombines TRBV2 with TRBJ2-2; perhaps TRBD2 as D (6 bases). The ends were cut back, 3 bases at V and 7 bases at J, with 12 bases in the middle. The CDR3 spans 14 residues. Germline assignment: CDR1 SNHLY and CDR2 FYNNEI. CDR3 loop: CASSEGLAGGELFF. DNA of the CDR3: TGTGCCAGCAGTGAGGGACTGGCTGGCGGGGAGCTGTTTTTT.

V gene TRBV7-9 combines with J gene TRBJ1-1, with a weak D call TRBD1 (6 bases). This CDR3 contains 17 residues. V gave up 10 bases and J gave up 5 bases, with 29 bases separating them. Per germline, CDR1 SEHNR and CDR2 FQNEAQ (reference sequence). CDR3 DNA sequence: TGTGCCACTACGAAGGGGGGGGGCGACTTACCGAGGACTGAAGCTTTCTTT. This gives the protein CATTKGGGDLPRTEAFF.

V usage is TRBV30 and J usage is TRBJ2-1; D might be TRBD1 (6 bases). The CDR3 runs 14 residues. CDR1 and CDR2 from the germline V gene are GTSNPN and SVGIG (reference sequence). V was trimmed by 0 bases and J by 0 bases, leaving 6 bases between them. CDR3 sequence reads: CAWSVDSSYNEQFF. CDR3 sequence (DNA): TGTGCCTGGAGTGTGGACAGCTCCTACAATGAGCAGTTCTTC.

CDR3 sequence (DNA): TGTGCTAGTGGTTTGGGGCTCGGGACTAGCGTTGAGCAGTTCTTC. This encodes CASGLGLGTSVEQFF. This sequence joins TRBV12-5 and TRBJ2-1, with 10 bases identical to TRBD2. Germline V gene lookup returns CDR1 LGHNT and CDR2 FRNRAP. The CDR3 is 15 amino acids. The V gene end was trimmed by 1 base and the J gene end by 9 bases; junction bases not matched to a gene: 6.

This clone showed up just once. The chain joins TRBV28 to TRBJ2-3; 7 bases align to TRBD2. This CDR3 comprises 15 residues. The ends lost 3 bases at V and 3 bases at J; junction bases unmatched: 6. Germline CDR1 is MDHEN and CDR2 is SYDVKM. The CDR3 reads CASSFPLGGTDTQYF. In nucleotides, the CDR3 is TGTGCCAGCAGTTTCCCTTTGGGGGGGACAGATACGCAGTATTTT.

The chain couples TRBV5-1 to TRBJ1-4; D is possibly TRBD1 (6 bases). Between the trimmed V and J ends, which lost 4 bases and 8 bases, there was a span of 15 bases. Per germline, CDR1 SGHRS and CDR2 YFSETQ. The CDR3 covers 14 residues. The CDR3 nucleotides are TGCGCCAGCAGCCCGACCCCTAGGGGGGAAAAACTGTTTTTT. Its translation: CASSPTPRGEKLFF.

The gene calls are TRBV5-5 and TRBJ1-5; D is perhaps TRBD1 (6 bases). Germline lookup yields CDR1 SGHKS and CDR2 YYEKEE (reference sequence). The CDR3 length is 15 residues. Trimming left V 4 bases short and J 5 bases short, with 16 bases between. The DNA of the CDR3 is TGTGCCAGCAGCCAGACGCCGACAGGAGATCAGCCCCAGCATTTT. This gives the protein CASSQTPTGDQPQHF. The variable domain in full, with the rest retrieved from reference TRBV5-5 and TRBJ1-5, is DAGVTQSPTHLIKTRGQQVTLRCSPISGHKSVSWYQQVLGQGPQFIFQYYEKEERGRGNFPDRFSARQFPNYSSELNVNALLLGDSALYLCASSQTPTGDQPQHFGDGTRLSIL.

CDR3 in DNA: TGTGCCAGCAGCCTTAGCGGTTACACCGGGGAGCTGTTTTTT. As protein: CASSLSGYTGELFF. The chain is built from TRBV7-2 and TRBJ2-2; D perhaps matches TRBD2 (6 bases). Trimming pared 5 bases from V and 3 bases from J, leaving 10 bases between. Germline V CDR1 and CDR2: SGHTA, FQGNSA. This CDR3 has 14 residues.

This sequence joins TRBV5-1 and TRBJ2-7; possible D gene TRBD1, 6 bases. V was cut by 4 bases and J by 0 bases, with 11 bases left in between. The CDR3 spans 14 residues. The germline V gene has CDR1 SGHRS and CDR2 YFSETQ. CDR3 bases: TGCGCCAGCAGCCGGGACACCAACTCCTACGAGCAGTACTTC. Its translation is CASSRDTNSYEQYF.

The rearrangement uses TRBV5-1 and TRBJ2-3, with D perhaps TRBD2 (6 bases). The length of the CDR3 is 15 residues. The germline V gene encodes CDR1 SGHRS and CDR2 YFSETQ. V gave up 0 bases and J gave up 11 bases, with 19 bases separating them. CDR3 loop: CASSLEGQGLVEQYF. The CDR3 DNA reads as TGCGCCAGCAGCTTGGAGGGTCAGGGACTGGTGGAGCAGTATTTT.

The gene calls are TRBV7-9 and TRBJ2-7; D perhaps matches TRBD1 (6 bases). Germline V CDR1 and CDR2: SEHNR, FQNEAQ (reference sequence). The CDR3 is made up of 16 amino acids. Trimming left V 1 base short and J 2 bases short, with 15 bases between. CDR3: CASSLGGQAPTYEQYF. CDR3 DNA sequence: TGTGCCAGCAGCTTAGGGGGGCAGGCGCCTACCTACGAGCAGTACTTC.

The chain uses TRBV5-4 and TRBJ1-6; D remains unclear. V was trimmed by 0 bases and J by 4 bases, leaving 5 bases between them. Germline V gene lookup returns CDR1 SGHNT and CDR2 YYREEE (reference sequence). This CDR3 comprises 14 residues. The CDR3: CASSLGGYNSPLHF. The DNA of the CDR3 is TGTGCCAGCAGCTTGGGAGGGTATAATTCACCCCTCCACTTT. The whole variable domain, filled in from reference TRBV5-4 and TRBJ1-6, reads ETGVTQSPTHLIKTRGQQVTLRCSSQSGHNTVSWYQQALGQGPQFIFQYYREEENGRGNFPPRFSGLQFPNYSSELNVNALELDDSALYLCASSLGGYNSPLHFGNGTRLTVT.

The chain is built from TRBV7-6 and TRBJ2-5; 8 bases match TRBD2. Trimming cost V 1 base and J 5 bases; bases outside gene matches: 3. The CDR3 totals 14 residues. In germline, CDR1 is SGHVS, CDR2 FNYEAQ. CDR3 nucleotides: TGTGCCAGCAGCTTAGGTCCGGGAGGGGAGACCCAGTACTTC. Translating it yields CASSLGPGGETQYF. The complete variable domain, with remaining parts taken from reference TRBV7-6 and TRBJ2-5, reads GAGVSQSPRYKVTKRGQDVALRCDPISGHVSLYWYRQALGQGPEFLTYFNYEAQQDKSGLPNDRFSAERPEGSISTLTIQRTEQRDSAMYRCASSLGPGGETQYFGPGTRLLVL.

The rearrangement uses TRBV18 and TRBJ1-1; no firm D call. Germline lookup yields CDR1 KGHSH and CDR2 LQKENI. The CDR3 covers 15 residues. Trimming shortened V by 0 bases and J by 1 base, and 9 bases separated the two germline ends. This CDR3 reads CASSPPSLANTEAFF. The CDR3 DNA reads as TGTGCCAGCTCACCACCGTCCCTGGCGAACACTGAAGCTTTCTTT.

CDR3 sequence reads: CASSRTQGARDEQFF. For the CDR3, the DNA is TGTGCCAGCAGCCGAACCCAGGGGGCGCGGGATGAGCAGTTCTTC. The chain employs TRBV27 and TRBJ2-1, with 8 bases lining up with TRBD1. The trim removed 6 bases at V and 8 bases at J, leaving 12 bases unmatched. The CDR3 runs 15 residues. Germline values: CDR1 MNHEY, CDR2 SMNVEV (reference sequence).